This T cell receptor (beta chain) was retrieved from a study of T cells in women clearing cervical HPV infection. Study details: Case blood was drawn when the lesion was first found; control blood after infection became undetectable.

Regarding this clone: From the germline J gene comes the end of the CDR3, since the read stops 3 residues before it.

The CDR3 is 15 amino acids. Germline V gene data show CDR1 as DFQATT and CDR2 as SNEGSKA (reference sequence). V was clipped by 2 bases and J by 5 bases, with 19 bases between them. All donors had a single incident cervical HPV16 infection, not prevalent. The assay was immunoSEQ multiplex PCR, and TCRdb's table has in-frame clones only and misses some. The listing records about 30,000 clones. This TCR derives from a woman aged 18 to 69 with a cervical HPV16 infection that either progressed to CIN3+ or cleared (not recorded which). Sequencing was performed on blood buffy coat. The rearrangement links TRBV20-1 to TRBJ2-7, with D perhaps TRBD2 (7 bases). CDR3 sequence reads: CSARIGGGHVDEQYF. The part of the CDR3 DNA that was read is TGCAGTGCTAGAATAGGGGGGGGCCATGTGGACGAG.